These T cell receptor beta chains were read from a single sample in a study of blood T cell repertoires in COVID-19. The protocol was immunoSEQ multiplex PCR, while the TCRdb copy is restricted to in-frame clones and leaves out a portion. The sample gives over 90,000 clones, around 84% of which show up once; 10% to 15% is in the top ten. Sequencing was performed on peripheral blood. The receptor source for this set is a woman between 55 and 75 years old in a cohort sampled during active or convalescent COVID-19. The CDR3 runs from the conserved cysteine through the conserved F or W. Each record gives: clone size, V gene, D gene, J gene, CDR3 length, CDR3 protein, CDR3 DNA. A D gene is named only where the DNA matches it firmly. The size field is filled for only some rows; it gives once, few, many or a size class.

clone size: .; V gene: TRBV5-1; D gene: TRBD1; J gene: TRBJ2-6; CDR3 length: 15; CDR3 protein: CASSPDRAGANVLTF; CDR3 DNA: TGCGCCAGCAGCCCTGACAGGGCTGGGGCCAACGTCCTGACTTTC
clone size: .; V gene: TRBV2; D gene: TRBD1; J gene: TRBJ1-5; CDR3 length: 15; CDR3 protein: CASSAPYTGDQPQHF; CDR3 DNA: TGTGCCAGCAGTGCCCCCTATACAGGGGATCAGCCCCAGCATTTT
clone size: .; V gene: TRBV27; D gene: .; J gene: TRBJ1-1; CDR3 length: 15; CDR3 protein: CATTPGWGRGTEAFF; CDR3 DNA: TGTGCCACCACCCCCGGTTGGGGTAGGGGCACTGAAGCTTTCTTT
clone size: .; V gene: TRBV6-5; D gene: .; J gene: TRBJ1-6; CDR3 length: 13; CDR3 protein: CASGASDNSPLHF; CDR3 DNA: TGTGCCAGCGGGGCCAGCGATAATTCACCCCTCCACTTT
clone size: .; V gene: TRBV27; D gene: TRBD2; J gene: TRBJ2-2; CDR3 length: 15; CDR3 protein: CASSLGLAGAGELFF; CDR3 DNA: TGTGCCAGCAGTCTGGGACTAGCGGGAGCCGGGGAGCTGTTTTTT
clone size: .; V gene: TRBV5-1; D gene: .; J gene: TRBJ1-3; CDR3 length: 16; CDR3 protein: CASSPRTGSSGNTIYF; CDR3 DNA: TGCGCCAGCAGCCCCCGGACGGGGAGCTCTGGAAACACCATATATTTT
clone size: .; V gene: TRBV11-2; D gene: TRBD1; J gene: TRBJ2-4; CDR3 length: 15; CDR3 protein: CASSSFGQGGNIQYF; CDR3 DNA: TGTGCCAGCAGCTCTTTCGGACAGGGCGGAAACATTCAGTACTTC
clone size: .; V gene: TRBV27; D gene: TRBD2; J gene: TRBJ2-7; CDR3 length: 18; CDR3 protein: CASSRLGTSGRSSYEQYF; CDR3 DNA: TGTGCCAGCAGTAGATTAGGGACTAGCGGGAGAAGCAGCTACGAGCAGTACTTC
clone size: .; V gene: TRBV11-3; D gene: TRBD2; J gene: TRBJ2-3; CDR3 length: 14; CDR3 protein: CASSLTSKADTQYF; CDR3 DNA: TGTGCCAGCAGCCTGACTAGCAAGGCAGATACGCAGTATTTT
clone size: .; V gene: TRBV19; D gene: .; J gene: TRBJ2-7; CDR3 length: 13; CDR3 protein: CASKQGLSYEQYF; CDR3 DNA: TGTGCCAGTAAACAGGGCCTATCCTACGAGCAGTACTTC
clone size: .; V gene: TRBV7-9; D gene: .; J gene: TRBJ1-1; CDR3 length: 14; CDR3 protein: CASSLPYSNTEAFF; CDR3 DNA: TGTGCCAGCAGCTTACCATACTCGAACACTGAAGCTTTCTTT
clone size: few; V gene: TRBV2; D gene: TRBD1; J gene: TRBJ1-1; CDR3 length: 13; CDR3 protein: CASQGEVNTEAFF; CDR3 DNA: TGTGCCAGTCAGGGGGAGGTGAACACTGAAGCTTTCTTT
clone size: .; V gene: TRBV19; D gene: TRBD1; J gene: TRBJ1-1; CDR3 length: 14; CDR3 protein: CASSIGQGAAEAFF; CDR3 DNA: TGTGCCAGTAGTATCGGACAGGGGGCCGCTGAAGCTTTCTTT
clone size: .; V gene: TRBV27; D gene: .; J gene: TRBJ1-2; CDR3 length: 17; CDR3 protein: CASSLSSPWGRNYGYTF; CDR3 DNA: TGTGCCAGCAGTTTATCTTCCCCATGGGGCAGGAACTATGGCTACACCTTC
clone size: .; V gene: TRBV5-8; D gene: TRBD1; J gene: TRBJ2-1; CDR3 length: 13; CDR3 protein: CASRPTGVNEQFF; CDR3 DNA: TGTGCCAGCAGGCCTACAGGGGTCAATGAGCAGTTCTTC
clone size: .; V gene: TRBV4-1; D gene: .; J gene: TRBJ2-3; CDR3 length: 13; CDR3 protein: CASSHGIQDTQYF; CDR3 DNA: TGCGCCAGCAGCCACGGGATTCAAGATACGCAGTATTTT
clone size: .; V gene: TRBV7-9; D gene: .; J gene: TRBJ2-3; CDR3 length: 16; CDR3 protein: CASSLKSGTSTDTQYF; CDR3 DNA: TGTGCCAGCAGCCTAAAGTCGGGGACTAGCACAGATACGCAGTATTTT
clone size: .; V gene: TRBV19; D gene: .; J gene: TRBJ2-2; CDR3 length: 16; CDR3 protein: CASSIRSRSNTGELFF; CDR3 DNA: TGTGCCAGTAGTATAAGGAGTCGTTCGAACACCGGGGAGCTGTTTTTT
clone size: once; V gene: TRBV24-1; D gene: TRBD2; J gene: TRBJ2-1; CDR3 length: 17; CDR3 protein: CATSDPSGSGLYNEQFF; CDR3 DNA: TGTGCCACCAGTGACCCAAGCGGGAGCGGCCTTTACAATGAGCAGTTCTTC